This T cell receptor beta chain was sequenced during a study of cytomegalovirus exposure and HLA in healthy donors. These donors counted as nominally healthy when sampled, but unrecorded immune exposures were likely. Primers: 60 Vbeta forward and 13 Jbeta reverse. Assay: immunoSEQ multiplex PCR; the TCRdb copy retains only in-frame clones and omits some. The sample consists of about 220,000 clones, around 80% of them appearing once. This clone was recorded once. Its specificity is unknown. Whole-study results and caveats: Reports credit the classifier with highly specific, highly sensitive diagnosis of cytomegalovirus status. A previous analysis found most TCR beta V segments productive roughly 90% or roughly 30% of the time.

CDR1 SGHVS and CDR2 FNYEAQ come from the germline V gene. This CDR3 contains 15 residues. With V trimmed by 4 bases and J by 4 bases, 8 bases remained unmatched. This clonotype was obtained from a woman aged 40 to 55 in good health and CMV-seropositive. The sequenced sample consisted of PBMCs. The chain combines TRBV7-6 with TRBJ2-3, with 7 bases lining up with TRBD1. The CDR3 coding sequence is TGTGCCAGCAGCTCGACAGGGTATTTGGCAGATACGCAGTATTTT. The encoded protein is CASSSTGYLADTQYF. Looking up the rest from reference TRBV7-6 and TRBJ2-3 gives the full variable domain: GAGVSQSPRYKVTKRGQDVALRCDPISGHVSLYWYRQALGQGPEFLTYFNYEAQQDKSGLPNDRFSAERPEGSISTLTIQRTEQRDSAMYRCASSSTGYLADTQYFGPGTRLTVL.